These 25 T cell receptor beta chains were all obtained from the same sample, sequenced in a study of blood T cell repertoires in COVID-19. Sequencing used immunoSEQ multiplex PCR; TCRdb keeps in-frame clones, though not all of them. The sample holds hundreds of thousands of clones; approximately 85% are singletons and the top ten take approximately 2.1%. Input material: PBMCs or T cells enriched from blood (not recorded which). Every receptor here comes from a woman aged 45-65 years who had recovered from COVID-19.

The chain combines TRBV4-1 with TRBJ1-2; 9 bases match TRBD1. With 1 base clipped from V and 0 bases from J, the junction kept 6 bases outside the gene matches. CDR1 is MGHRA and CDR2 is YSYEKL in the germline V gene. This CDR3 spans 17 amino acids. The CDR3 DNA follows: TGCGCCAGCAGCCAAGTTTTCCGGACAGGGGCTAACTATGGCTACACCTTC. It specifies CASSQVFRTGANYGYTF.

This rearrangement joins TRBV2 to TRBJ2-1, with a possible D match to TRBD2 (5 bases). The CDR3 totals 14 residues. CDR1 is SNHLY and CDR2 is FYNNEI in the germline V gene. V was pared by 7 bases and J by 0 bases, with 10 bases between. The CDR3 is CASKSGNSYNEQFF. DNA of the CDR3: TGTGCCAGCAAAAGCGGTAACTCCTACAATGAGCAGTTCTTC.

The rearrangement uses TRBV7-2 and TRBJ1-2, with a weak D call TRBD1 (6 bases). The CDR3 runs to 14 residues. The germline V gene has CDR1 SGHTA and CDR2 FQGNSA. Trimming took 5 bases from V and 7 from J, leaving 17 bases between them. CDR3 sequence reads: CASSRGGAPLGYTF. In DNA, the CDR3 is TGTGCCAGCAGCCGCGGGGGGGCCCCTCTTGGCTACACCTTC.

V gene TRBV2 combines with J gene TRBJ1-5; no reliable D call. CDR3 size: 13 residues. Per germline, CDR1 SNHLY and CDR2 FYNNEI. The V end was cut by 5 bases, the J end by 2 bases, with 7 bases between. This chain's CDR3 is CASSPGGNQPQHF. The CDR3 nucleotides read TGTGCCAGCAGTCCGGGAGGCAATCAGCCCCAGCATTTT.

The chain recombines TRBV15 with TRBJ2-4; TRBD1 might be the D (5 bases). Germline values: CDR1 LNHNV, CDR2 YYDKDF (reference sequence). The CDR3 contains 15 residues. V was cut by 5 bases and J by 7 bases, with 18 bases left in between. The DNA for the CDR3 is TGTGCCACCAGCCGACAGACAGAAGAGTCCAACATTCAGTACTTC. This encodes CATSRQTEESNIQYF.

This chain connects TRBV2 to TRBJ1-1; D not certain. The CDR3 extends over 14 amino acids. V was cut by 5 bases and J by 0 bases, with 10 bases left in between. Germline CDR1 SNHLY, CDR2 FYNNEI. DNA for the CDR3: TGTGCCAGCAGTCTCGTCCTTCTGAACACTGAAGCTTTCTTT. It encodes CASSLVLLNTEAFF.

The rearrangement links TRBV9 to TRBJ1-6; tentatively, D is TRBD1 (6 bases). V shed 4 bases and J shed 8 bases, with 13 bases lying between them. The CDR3 runs to 14 residues. The germline V gene encodes CDR1 SGDLS and CDR2 YYNGEE. The CDR3 region has the DNA TGTGCCAGCAGCAACGGGGGGCTGTATTCACCCCTCCACTTT. As protein: CASSNGGLYSPLHF.

V is TRBV4-2 and J is TRBJ1-4; 8 bases are shared with TRBD1. The CDR3 contains 16 residues. Looked up from germline, CDR1 is LGHNA and CDR2 is YNFKEQ. Losses at the gene ends were 6 bases for V and 1 base for J; bases not matched to a gene: 7. CDR3 nucleotide sequence: TGTGCCAGCAGTCTAGGACAGGGAATAACTAATGAAAAACTGTTTTTT. The encoded protein is CASSLGQGITNEKLFF.

This clone came up many times. The genes are TRBV7-6 and TRBJ2-7; perhaps TRBD1 as D (6 bases). Germline loops: CDR1 SGHVS, CDR2 FNYEAQ. Trimming removed 0 bases from V and 0 bases from J, with 9 bases in between. The CDR3 totals 15 residues. CDR3 in amino acids: CASSLAQDSSYEQYF. As DNA, the CDR3 is TGTGCCAGCAGCTTAGCTCAGGACAGCTCCTACGAGCAGTACTTC.

The rearrangement uses TRBV29-1 and TRBJ1-2, with 11 bases aligning to TRBD1. V gave up 1 base and J gave up 4 bases; unmatched junction bases: 5. This CDR3 has 15 residues. CDR1 and CDR2 (germline): SQVTM, ANQGSEA. The CDR3 region is CSVEARTGGSYGYTF. DNA for the CDR3: TGCAGCGTTGAAGCTCGGACAGGGGGCAGCTATGGCTACACCTTC. Supplemented by reference TRBV29-1 and TRBJ1-2, the full variable domain reads SAVISQKPSRDICQRGTSLTIQCQVDSQVTMMFWYRQQPGQSLTLIATANQGSEATYESGFVIDKFPISRPNLTFSTLTVSNMSPEDSSIYLCSVEARTGGSYGYTFGSGTRLTVV.

This rearrangement joins TRBV7-8 to TRBJ1-2; D perhaps matches TRBD1 (6 bases). Per germline, CDR1 SGHVS and CDR2 FQNEAQ. Trimming left V 2 bases short and J 6 bases short, with 10 bases between. This CDR3 has 13 residues. The CDR3 DNA reads as TGTGCCAGCAGCTTACACAGGGCAAATGGCTACACCTTC. This codes for CASSLHRANGYTF.

This sequence joins TRBV19 and TRBJ1-5, with D hard to call. The V end was cut by 1 base, the J end by 2 bases, with 18 bases between. Germline values: CDR1 LNHDA, CDR2 SQIVND (reference sequence). The CDR3 contains 18 residues. CDR3 nucleotide sequence: TGTGCCAGTAGTATAGGCCGCGGACGGGGATGGGGCAATCAGCCCCAGCATTTT. The encoded protein is CASSIGRGRGWGNQPQHF.

J is TRBJ2-4 and V is TRBV20-1; D is undetermined. CDR1 is DFQATT and CDR2 is SNEGSKA in the germline V gene (reference sequence). CDR3 length: 13 amino acids. Trimming took 3 bases from V and 0 from J, leaving 6 bases between them. CDR3 sequence: CSASELAKNIQYF. In DNA, the CDR3 is TGCAGTGCTAGTGAACTAGCCAAAAACATTCAGTACTTC.

This rearrangement joins TRBV13 to TRBJ1-2; D gene uncertain. Trimming left V 5 bases short and J 6 bases short, with 19 bases between. CDR3 length: 15 residues. Germline CDR1 reads PRHDT; CDR2 reads FYEKMQ (reference sequence). CDR3 region: CASSPREVWSNGYTF. The CDR3 DNA is TGTGCCAGCAGCCCACGGGAGGTTTGGTCAAATGGCTACACCTTC.

The chain employs TRBV5-1 and TRBJ1-1; 7 bases map to TRBD1. This CDR3 region has 15 residues. Trimming removed 4 bases from V and 7 bases from J; junction bases left unmatched: 13. Looked up from germline, CDR1 is SGHRS and CDR2 is YFSETQ. CDR3 residues: CASSLLPTGQSEAFF. The CDR3 bases are TGCGCCAGCAGCCTTTTACCGACAGGGCAAAGTGAAGCTTTCTTT.

Here the CDR3 reads CASSVGQGALTQYF. The CDR3 region has the DNA TGTGCCAGCAGTGTGGGACAGGGGGCGTTGACCCAGTACTTC. This chain joins TRBV25-1 and TRBJ2-5, with 12 bases matching TRBD1. CDR1 and CDR2 (germline): MGHDK, SYGVNS. This CDR3 is 14 amino acids long. V lost 4 bases to trimming and J lost 7 bases; unmatched junction nucleotides: 4.

The V gene is TRBV2, the J gene TRBJ1-6; D ambiguous. This CDR3 is 16 amino acids long. In germline, CDR1 is SNHLY, CDR2 FYNNEI. Trimming took off 1 base at V and 8 bases at J, with 15 bases between the two ends. The CDR3 region is CASSEVARQGHSPLHF. CDR3 sequence (DNA): TGTGCCAGCAGTGAAGTGGCGAGACAAGGTCATTCACCCCTCCACTTT.

This chain links TRBV5-1 with TRBJ2-1; no firm D call. CDR3 length equals 13 residues. V lost 2 bases, J lost 5 bases, and 8 bases lay in between. CDR1 SGHRS and CDR2 YFSETQ come from the germline V gene. CDR3 sequence (DNA): TGCGCCAGCAGCTTTACAGTGGACAATGAGCAGTTCTTC. This sequence encodes CASSFTVDNEQFF.

In DNA, the CDR3 is TGTGCCAGCCGGTTGGGCCTGAACACCGGGGAGCTGTTTTTT. Amino acids: CASRLGLNTGELFF. The gene calls are TRBV6-5 and TRBJ2-2, with unresolved D. This CDR3 comprises 14 residues. CDR1 and CDR2 from the germline V gene are MNHEY and SVGAGI. V was clipped by 8 bases and J by 1 base, with 11 bases between them.

This clone appeared once. This sequence joins TRBV27 and TRBJ2-7; TRBD2 is a possible D gene (6 bases). CDR1 and CDR2 from the germline V gene are MNHEY and SMNVEV (reference sequence). V was shortened by 5 bases and J by 4 bases, with 18 bases between the two germline ends. The length of the CDR3 is 15 residues. The CDR3 nucleotides read TGTGCCAGCAGTAGAGGGACGGGACTGGCGTACGAGCAGTACTTC. It is translated as CASSRGTGLAYEQYF.

The rearrangement uses TRBV19 and TRBJ1-1; TRBD1 aligns across 8 bases. CDR3 length: 13 residues. CDR1 is LNHDA and CDR2 is SQIVND in the germline V gene (reference sequence). The J segment lost 5 bases and the V segment lost 8 bases, leaving 7 bases of the junction unmatched. The CDR3 reads CASGRGRGTEAFF. Here the CDR3 DNA reads TGTGCCAGTGGCAGGGGGCGCGGAACTGAAGCTTTCTTT.

This chain connects TRBV19 to TRBJ1-4; 7 nucleotides agree with TRBD1. The J segment lost 1 base and the V segment lost 0 bases, leaving 11 bases of the junction unmatched. CDR1 and CDR2 from the germline V gene are LNHDA and SQIVND (reference sequence). The CDR3 is made up of 19 amino acids. The CDR3 nucleotides are TGTGCCAGTAGTATAGATACCGGATTCCAGGGGGTAACTAATGAAAAACTGTTTTTT. This sequence encodes CASSIDTGFQGVTNEKLFF.

The chain recombines TRBV5-8 with TRBJ2-6; 7 bases align to TRBD1. The junction had 6 bases not matched to a gene; V was cut back by 3 bases and J by 0 bases. CDR3 length: 17 amino acids. Germline lookup yields CDR1 SGHTS and CDR2 YDEGEE. CDR3 sequence: CASSSRQGLSGANVLTF. DNA for the CDR3: TGTGCCAGCAGCTCTCGACAGGGCCTCTCTGGGGCCAACGTCCTGACTTTC.

The chain is built from TRBV28 and TRBJ1-4, with D perhaps TRBD1 (6 bases). Germline V CDR1 and CDR2: MDHEN, SYDVKM. Trimming removed 5 bases from V and 4 bases from J, with 8 bases in between. This CDR3 spans 13 amino acids. The CDR3 DNA reads TGTGCCAGCAGTCCAGGGGATAATGAAAAACTGTTTTTT. Translation: CASSPGDNEKLFF.

This clone has more than one count but fewer than ten. The chain carries TRBV7-2 and TRBJ2-1; 7 positions match TRBD1. Germline loops: CDR1 SGHTA, CDR2 FQGNSA. The CDR3 covers 15 residues. J was trimmed by 1 base and V by 4 bases; bases with no gene match: 4. In DNA, the CDR3 is TGTGCCAGCAGCTACGTACAGGGGTCCTACAATGAGCAGTTCTTC. This sequence encodes CASSYVQGSYNEQFF.